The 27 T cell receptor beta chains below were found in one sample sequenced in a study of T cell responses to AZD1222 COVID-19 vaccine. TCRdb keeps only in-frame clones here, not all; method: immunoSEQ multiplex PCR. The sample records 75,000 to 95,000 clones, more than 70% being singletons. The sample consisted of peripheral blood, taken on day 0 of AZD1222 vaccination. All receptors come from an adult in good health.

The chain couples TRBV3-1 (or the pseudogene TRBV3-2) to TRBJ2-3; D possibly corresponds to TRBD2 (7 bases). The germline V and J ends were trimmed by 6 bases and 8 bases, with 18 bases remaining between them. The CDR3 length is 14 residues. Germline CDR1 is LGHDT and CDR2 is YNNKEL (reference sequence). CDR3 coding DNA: TGTGCCAGCAGTAGAAGGGGGGGACGTTCTACGCAGTATTTT. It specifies CASSRRGGRSTQYF.

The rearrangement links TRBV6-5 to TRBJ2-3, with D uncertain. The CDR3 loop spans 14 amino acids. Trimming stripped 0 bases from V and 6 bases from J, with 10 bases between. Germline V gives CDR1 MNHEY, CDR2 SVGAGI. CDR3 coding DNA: TGTGCCAGCAGTTACTCCCCCCGGATCGATACGCAGTATTTT. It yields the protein CASSYSPRIDTQYF.

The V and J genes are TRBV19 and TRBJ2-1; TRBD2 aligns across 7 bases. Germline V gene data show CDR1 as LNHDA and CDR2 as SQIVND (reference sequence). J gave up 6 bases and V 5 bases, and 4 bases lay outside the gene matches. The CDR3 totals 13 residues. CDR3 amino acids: CASSREESNEQFF. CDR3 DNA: TGTGCCAGTAGTCGGGAGGAAAGCAATGAGCAGTTCTTC. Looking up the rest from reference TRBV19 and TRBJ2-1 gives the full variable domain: DGGITQSPKYLFRKEGQNVTLSCEQNLNHDAMYWYRQDPGQGLRLIYYSQIVNDFQKGDIAEGYSVSREKKESFPLTVTSAQKNPTAFYLCASSREESNEQFFGPGTRLTVL.

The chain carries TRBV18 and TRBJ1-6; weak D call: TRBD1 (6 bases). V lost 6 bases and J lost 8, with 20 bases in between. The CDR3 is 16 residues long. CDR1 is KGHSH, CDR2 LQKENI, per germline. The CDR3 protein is CASSRTEPYSDSPLHF. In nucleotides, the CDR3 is TGTGCCAGCTCCCGGACAGAACCCTATAGCGATTCACCCCTCCACTTT.

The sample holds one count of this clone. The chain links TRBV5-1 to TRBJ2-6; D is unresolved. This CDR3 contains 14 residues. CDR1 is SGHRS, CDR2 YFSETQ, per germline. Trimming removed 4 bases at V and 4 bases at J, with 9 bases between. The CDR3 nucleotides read TGCGCCAGCAGCGGGTTCTTGGGGGCCAACGTCCTGACTTTC. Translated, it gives CASSGFLGANVLTF.

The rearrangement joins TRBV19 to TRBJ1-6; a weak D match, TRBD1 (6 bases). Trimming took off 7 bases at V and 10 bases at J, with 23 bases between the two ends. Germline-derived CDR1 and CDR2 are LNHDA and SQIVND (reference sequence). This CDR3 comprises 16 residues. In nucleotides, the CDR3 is TGTGCCAGTAACTATATCGGCAGGGGACCAGGATCACCCCTCCACTTT. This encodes CASNYIGRGPGSPLHF.

The CDR3: CASTLRNTIYF. Written as DNA, the CDR3 is TGTGCCAGCACCCTGAGAAACACCATATATTTT. V and J are TRBV28 and TRBJ1-3; D not resolved. CDR3 length: 11 amino acids. Trimming cost V 7 bases and J 5 bases, with 6 bases left between them. The germline V gene has CDR1 MDHEN and CDR2 SYDVKM.

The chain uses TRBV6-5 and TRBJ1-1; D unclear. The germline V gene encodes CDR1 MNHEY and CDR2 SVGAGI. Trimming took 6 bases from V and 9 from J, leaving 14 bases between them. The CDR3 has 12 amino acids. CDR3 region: CASRQGPQQAFF. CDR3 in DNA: TGTGCCAGCAGACAAGGACCGCAACAAGCTTTCTTT.

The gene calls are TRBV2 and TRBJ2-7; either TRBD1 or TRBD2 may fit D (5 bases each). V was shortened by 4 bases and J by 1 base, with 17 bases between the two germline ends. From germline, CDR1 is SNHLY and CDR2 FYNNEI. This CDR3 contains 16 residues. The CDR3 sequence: CASSALSRGQSYEQYF. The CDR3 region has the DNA TGTGCCAGCAGTGCACTTTCGAGGGGTCAATCCTACGAGCAGTACTTC.

CDR3 sequence: CASSRESEQFF. CDR3 sequence (DNA): TGTGCCAGCAGCCGAGAGAGTGAGCAGTTCTTC. The chain combines TRBV12-3 or TRBV12-4 with TRBJ2-1; D gene uncertain. Trimming pared 6 bases from V and 9 bases from J, leaving 9 bases between. CDR3 length equals 11 residues.

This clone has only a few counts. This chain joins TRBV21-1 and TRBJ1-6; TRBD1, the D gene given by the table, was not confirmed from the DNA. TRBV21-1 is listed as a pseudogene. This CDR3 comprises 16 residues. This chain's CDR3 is CASSKFCGQGNSPLHF. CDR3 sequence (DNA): TGTGCCAGCAGCAAATTTTGCGGACAGGGGAATTCACCCCTCCACTTT.

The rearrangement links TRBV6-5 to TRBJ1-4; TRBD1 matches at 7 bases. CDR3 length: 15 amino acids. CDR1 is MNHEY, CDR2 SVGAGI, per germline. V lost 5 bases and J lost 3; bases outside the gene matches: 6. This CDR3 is CASSRQGDPNEKLFF. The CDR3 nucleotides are TGTGCCAGCAGTCGTCAGGGGGACCCTAATGAAAAACTGTTTTTT.

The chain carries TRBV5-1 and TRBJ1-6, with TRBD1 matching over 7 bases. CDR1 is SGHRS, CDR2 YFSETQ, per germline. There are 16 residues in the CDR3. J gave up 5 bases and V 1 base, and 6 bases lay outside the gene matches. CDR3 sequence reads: CASSLRGQLNNSPLHF. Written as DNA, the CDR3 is TGCGCCAGCAGCTTGCGGGGACAGCTAAATAATTCACCCCTCCACTTT.

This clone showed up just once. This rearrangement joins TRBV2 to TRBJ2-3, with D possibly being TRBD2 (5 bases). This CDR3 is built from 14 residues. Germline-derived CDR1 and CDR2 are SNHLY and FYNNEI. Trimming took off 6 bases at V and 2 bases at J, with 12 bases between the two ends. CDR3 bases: TGTGCCAGCAGGACCGGCGGGCCCACAGATACGCAGTATTTT. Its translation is CASRTGGPTDTQYF.

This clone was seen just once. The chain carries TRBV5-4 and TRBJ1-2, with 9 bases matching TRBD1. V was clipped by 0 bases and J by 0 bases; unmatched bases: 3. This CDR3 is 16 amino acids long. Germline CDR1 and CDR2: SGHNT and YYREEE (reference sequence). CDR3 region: CASSLGGTGSNYGYTF. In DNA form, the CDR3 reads TGTGCCAGCAGCTTGGGGGGGACAGGGTCTAACTATGGCTACACCTTC.

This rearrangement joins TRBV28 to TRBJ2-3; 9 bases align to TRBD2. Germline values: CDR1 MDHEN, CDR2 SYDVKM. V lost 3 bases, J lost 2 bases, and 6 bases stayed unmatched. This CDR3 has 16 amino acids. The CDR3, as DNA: TGTGCCAGCAGTTTGGACTCTAGCGGGACCACAGATACGCAGTATTTT. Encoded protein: CASSLDSSGTTDTQYF.

CDR3: CASSLDAGDVYEQYF. The CDR3 nucleotides are TGTGCCAGCAGCTTAGACGCGGGAGACGTTTACGAGCAGTACTTC. The chain employs TRBV11-2 and TRBJ2-7; 7 bases match TRBD2. This CDR3 has 15 amino acids. The germline V gene encodes CDR1 SGHAT and CDR2 FQNNGV. Trimming removed 0 bases from V and 4 bases from J; junction bases left unmatched: 6.

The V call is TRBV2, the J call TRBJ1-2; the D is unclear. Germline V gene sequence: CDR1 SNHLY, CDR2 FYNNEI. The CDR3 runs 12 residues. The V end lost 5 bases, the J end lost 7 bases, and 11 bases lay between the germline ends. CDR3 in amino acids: CASSSSAGGYTF. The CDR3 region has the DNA TGTGCCAGCAGTTCCTCGGCGGGTGGCTACACCTTC.

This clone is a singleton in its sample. The CDR3 DNA reads TGTGCCAGTAGTAGGGGACAGGGGCTGATCTCTGGTCAGCCCCAGCATTTT. Translated, it gives CASSRGQGLISGQPQHF. The rearrangement links TRBV19 to TRBJ1-5; TRBD1 matches 10 bases. The ends lost 4 bases at V and 6 bases at J; junction bases unmatched: 12. The CDR3 spans 17 residues. CDR1 is LNHDA, CDR2 SQIVND, per germline (reference sequence).

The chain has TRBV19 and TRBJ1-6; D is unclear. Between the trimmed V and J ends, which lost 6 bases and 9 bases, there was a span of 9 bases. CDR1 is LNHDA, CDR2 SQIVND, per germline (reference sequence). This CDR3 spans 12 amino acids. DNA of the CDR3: TGTGCCAGTAGGTTGGAGACTTCACCCCTCCACTTT. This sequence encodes CASRLETSPLHF.

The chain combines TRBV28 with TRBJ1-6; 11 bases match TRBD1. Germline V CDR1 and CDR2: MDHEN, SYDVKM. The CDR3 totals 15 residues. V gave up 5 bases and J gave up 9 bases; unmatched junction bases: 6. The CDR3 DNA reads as TGTGCCAGCAGTCTCGGACAGGGGGCAGTTTCACCCCTCCACTTT. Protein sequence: CASSLGQGAVSPLHF.

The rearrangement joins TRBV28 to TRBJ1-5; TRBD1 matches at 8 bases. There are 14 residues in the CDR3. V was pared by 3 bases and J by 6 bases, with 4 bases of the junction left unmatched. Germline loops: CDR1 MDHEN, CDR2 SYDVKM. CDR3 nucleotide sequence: TGTGCCAGCAGTTTTGCAGGGGGCTTTCAGCCCCAGCATTTT. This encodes CASSFAGGFQPQHF.

CDR3 protein: CASRTPGGENTEAFF. The CDR3, as DNA: TGTGCCAGCAGGACTCCGGGGGGAGAGAACACTGAAGCTTTCTTT. The chain recombines TRBV2 with TRBJ1-1, with D perhaps TRBD1 (5 bases). CDR3 size: 15 residues. From germline, CDR1 is SNHLY and CDR2 FYNNEI. V was shortened by 6 bases and J by 1 base, with 15 bases between the two germline ends.

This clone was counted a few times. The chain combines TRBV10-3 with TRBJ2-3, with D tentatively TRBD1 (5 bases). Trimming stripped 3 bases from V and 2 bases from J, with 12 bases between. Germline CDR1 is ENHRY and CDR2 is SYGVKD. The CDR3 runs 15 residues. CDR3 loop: CAISDTDSFTDTQYF. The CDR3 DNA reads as TGTGCCATCAGTGACACAGACAGTTTCACAGATACGCAGTATTTT.

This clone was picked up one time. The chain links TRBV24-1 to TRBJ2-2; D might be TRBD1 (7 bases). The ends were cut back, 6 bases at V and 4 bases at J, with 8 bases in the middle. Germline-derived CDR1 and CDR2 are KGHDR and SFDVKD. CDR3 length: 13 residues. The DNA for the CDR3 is TGTGCCACCAGTCAGGGGGGCACCGGGGAGCTGTTTTTT. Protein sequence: CATSQGGTGELFF.

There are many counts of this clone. The chain's CDR3 is CASSEPWTEDNEKLFF. The CDR3, as DNA: TGTGCCAGCAGTGAACCCTGGACAGAGGATAATGAAAAACTGTTTTTT. The V gene is TRBV6-1, the J gene TRBJ1-4; weak D call: TRBD1 (6 bases). V lost 2 bases and J 4 bases, leaving 14 bases between the germline ends. CDR3 length: 16 amino acids. The germline V gene encodes CDR1 MNHNS and CDR2 SASEGT.

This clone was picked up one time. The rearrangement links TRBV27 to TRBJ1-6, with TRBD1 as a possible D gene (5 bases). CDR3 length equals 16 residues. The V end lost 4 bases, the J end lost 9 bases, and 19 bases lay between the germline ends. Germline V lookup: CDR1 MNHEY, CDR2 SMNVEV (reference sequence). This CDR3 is CASSWAGRAGGSPLHF. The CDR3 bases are TGTGCCAGCAGTTGGGCAGGGAGAGCCGGGGGTTCACCCCTCCACTTT.